Shown below are 8 T cell receptor beta chains from a single sample sequenced in a study of T cell changes during pregnancy in multiple sclerosis. Repertoires were generated with immunoSEQ multiplex PCR, while TCRdb's copy carries only in-frame clones and drops some. The data hold 75,000 to 95,000 clones, with 85% to 95% observed a single time. The specimen was peripheral blood, collected after pregnancy. Receptor source: a female donor with multiple sclerosis, enrolled in a pregnancy study.

This sequence joins TRBV18 and TRBJ2-4; D is perhaps TRBD2 (5 bases). Germline V lookup: CDR1 KGHSH, CDR2 LQKENI. The CDR3 spans 13 residues. The ends were cut back, 3 bases at V and 12 bases at J, with 15 bases in the middle. The CDR3, as DNA: TGTGCCAGCTCACCGGCGGGCTCCGAAGCTCAGTACTTC. It specifies CASSPAGSEAQYF.

The chain has TRBV30 and TRBJ1-4; maybe TRBD1 (5 bases). Looked up from germline, CDR1 is GTSNPN and CDR2 is SVGIG (reference sequence). Trimming stripped 3 bases from V and 8 bases from J, with 13 bases between. This CDR3 is built from 13 residues. As DNA, the CDR3 is TGTGCCTGGAGCCGCCCGGGGGACGAAAAACTGTTTTTT. Residues: CAWSRPGDEKLFF.

The J gene is TRBJ1-2, the V gene TRBV29-1; possibly TRBD1 for D (6 bases). Trimming pared 8 bases from V and 8 bases from J, leaving 24 bases between. The CDR3 is made up of 14 amino acids. Germline lookup yields CDR1 SQVTM and CDR2 ANQGSEA. The CDR3 loop is CSSRTGLYSTGYTF. DNA for the CDR3: TGCAGCTCCCGTACAGGGTTATATTCTACGGGCTACACCTTC. Based on the CDR3 plus reference TRBV29-1 and TRBJ1-2, the full variable domain is SAVISQKPSRDICQRGTSLTIQCQVDSQVTMMFWYRQQPGQSLTLIATANQGSEATYESGFVIDKFPISRPNLTFSTLTVSNMSPEDSSIYLCSSRTGLYSTGYTFGSGTRLTVV.

The V call is TRBV25-1, the J call TRBJ1-6; 8 nucleotides agree with TRBD1. CDR1 MGHDK and CDR2 SYGVNS come from the germline V gene. The CDR3 has 16 amino acids. Trimming at V came to 6 bases and at J to 7 bases, leaving 11 bases not matched to a gene. The CDR3: CASSLGTGGRNSPLHF. The CDR3 DNA sequence: TGTGCCAGCAGCCTAGGGACAGGCGGTAGGAATTCACCCCTCCACTTT.

The J gene is TRBJ1-5, the V gene TRBV5-6; D is ambiguous. The V gene lost 2 bases and the J gene lost 7 bases, with 7 bases spanning the gap. CDR3 length: 12 amino acids. Germline V gene lookup returns CDR1 SGHDT and CDR2 YYEEEE. The CDR3 loop reads CASSFGGQPQHF. The DNA of the CDR3 is TGTGCCAGCAGCTTTGGAGGACAGCCCCAGCATTTT.

The CDR3 DNA is TGTGCCAGCAGCTCCTGGCCCCGTAATTACTACAATGAGCAGTTCTTC. Translating it yields CASSSWPRNYYNEQFF. The chain combines TRBV13 with TRBJ2-1; D gene ambiguous. Trimming shortened V by 4 bases and J by 3 bases, and 16 bases separated the two germline ends. The CDR3 is 16 amino acids. Germline assignment: CDR1 PRHDT and CDR2 FYEKMQ (reference sequence).

CDR3 loop: CASSRGGTTEAFF. The DNA of the CDR3 is TGTGCCAGCTCCCGAGGGGGCACCACTGAAGCTTTCTTT. The rearrangement links TRBV18 to TRBJ1-1; 7 nucleotides line up with TRBD1. This CDR3 is built from 13 residues. With V trimmed by 6 bases and J by 4 bases, 5 bases remained unmatched. In germline, CDR1 is KGHSH, CDR2 LQKENI.

The rearrangement uses TRBV18 and TRBJ2-2; weak D call: TRBD1 (5 bases). Germline CDR1 is KGHSH and CDR2 is LQKENI. Trimming shortened V by 2 bases and J by 4 bases, and 11 bases separated the two germline ends. This CDR3 comprises 15 residues. The CDR3 reads CASSPYDSSTGELFF. The CDR3 region has the DNA TGTGCCAGCTCACCATACGACAGCTCCACCGGGGAGCTGTTTTTT.